The rows below give T cell receptor beta chains drawn from one sample of a study of identical twins. TCRdb re-called the 5' RACE reads with MiXCR, one entry per CDR3 protein. The table records hundreds of thousands of distinct CDR3 sequences, 21% of them present only once. These sequences were also reported in another study, on T cells expressing NK-cell markers.

The sequenced sample consisted of PBMCs. Receptor source: a woman between 18 and 29 years old in good health. CDR3s include the opening cysteine and the closing phenylalanine or tryptophan. The order of the fields is V gene, J gene, clone size, D gene, CDR3 length, CDR3 protein, CDR3 DNA. The D gene is left open where the match is weak. Clone size appears in some rows only: once, few, many, or a class for an expanded clone.

TRBV7-9	TRBJ1-2	NA	NA	13	CASSLLGTYGYTF	TGTGCCAGCAGCTTATTAGGGACGTATGGCTACACCTTC
TRBV5-1	TRBJ2-3	NA	NA	14	CASSPGVGADTQYF	TGCGCCAGCAGTCCTGGGGTCGGAGCAGATACGCAGTATTTT
TRBV11-2	TRBJ2-7	NA	TRBD1	11	CASSPGQGQYF	TGTGCCAGCAGCCCCGGACAGGGTCAGTACTTC
TRBV11-2	TRBJ2-1	NA	NA	12	CASSLDRGDSFF	TGTGCCAGCAGCTTAGACAGAGGGGACTCTTTCTTC
TRBV5-1	TRBJ2-7	few	NA	14	CASSLVPQDYEQYF	TGCGCCAGCAGCTTGGTCCCTCAGGATTACGAGCAGTACTTC
TRBV6-5	TRBJ2-1	NA	TRBD2	19	CASSLGQGSGRATNGEQFF	TGTGCCAGCAGTTTAGGGCAGGGCAGCGGGAGGGCCACCAACGGGGAGCAGTTCTTC
TRBV7-2	TRBJ2-3	few	TRBD1	14	CASSRDRGGDTQYF	TGTGCCAGCAGCCGGGACAGGGGAGGAGATACGCAGTATTTT
TRBV10-3	TRBJ2-5	NA	TRBD2	13	CAIAGGSGETQYF	TGTGCCATCGCTGGCGGGAGTGGAGAGACCCAGTACTTC
TRBV5-5	TRBJ2-3	few	NA	14	CASSLAATADTQYF	TGTGCCAGCAGCTTGGCCGCGACAGCAGATACGCAGTATTTT
TRBV12-3/TRBV12-4	TRBJ2-1	few	NA	14	CASSLLSSYNEQFF	TGTGCCAGCAGTTTACTGAGCTCCTACAATGAGCAGTTCTTC